The 12 T cell receptor beta chains below come from one sample, sequenced in a study of blood T cell repertoires in COVID-19. Method: immunoSEQ multiplex PCR; TCRdb's copy keeps in-frame clones and lacks some. The sample consists of roughly 86,000 clones, about four fifths of them appearing once. The specimen was peripheral blood. All receptors derive from a woman in her sixties or seventies with acute or convalescent COVID-19.

The chain links TRBV5-1 to TRBJ1-3; TRBD1 matches at 8 bases. The CDR3 sequence is 14 residues long. V shed 4 bases, J shed 2 bases, and the junction held 2 bases outside the gene matches. Germline assignment: CDR1 SGHRS and CDR2 YFSETQ. Here the CDR3 DNA reads TGCGCCAGCAGCCCGGACAGGGCTGGAAACACCATATATTTT. It yields the protein CASSPDRAGNTIYF.

V is TRBV4-1 and J is TRBJ2-3; maybe TRBD2 (6 bases). Trimming took off 7 bases at V and 1 base at J, with 15 bases between the two ends. The germline CDR1 and CDR2 sequences are MGHRA and YSYEKL. CDR3 length equals 15 residues. The CDR3: CASTPDGGGTDTQYF. CDR3 sequence (DNA): TGCGCCAGCACCCCAGACGGGGGAGGCACAGATACGCAGTATTTT.

A few counts support this clone. J is TRBJ1-2 and V is TRBV12-5, with TRBD1 matching 7 bases. Germline V gene sequence: CDR1 LGHNT, CDR2 FRNRAP. Germline trimming cut 2 bases from V and 3 bases from J; bases unmatched to any gene: 3. This CDR3 has 14 amino acids. In DNA, the CDR3 is TGTGCTAGTGGTTTGAAGGGGGCGTACTATGGCTACACCTTC. Its translation is CASGLKGAYYGYTF.

This chain uses TRBV6-2 or TRBV6-3 with TRBJ1-6, with TRBD1 matching over 8 bases. The V and J ends lost 5 bases and 7 bases, in that order; junction bases with no gene match: 7. Germline CDR1 and CDR2: MNHEY and SVGEGT. The CDR3 covers 15 residues. This chain's CDR3 is CASSDRGVGNSPLHF. The CDR3 nucleotides read TGTGCCAGCAGTGACAGGGGCGTCGGGAATTCACCCCTCCACTTT.

This CDR3 reads CSVEGGRINTEAFF. The DNA of the CDR3 is TGCAGCGTTGAAGGGGGGCGCATAAACACTGAAGCTTTCTTT. The V gene is TRBV29-1, the J gene TRBJ1-1; tentative D call: TRBD1 (6 bases). The CDR3 loop spans 14 amino acids. Germline V gene sequence: CDR1 SQVTM, CDR2 ANQGSEA. The V and J ends lost 1 base and 2 bases respectively, with 11 bases between them.

This sequence joins TRBV20-1 and TRBJ2-3; 7 bases match TRBD2. J gave up 0 bases and V 3 bases, and 9 bases lay outside the gene matches. The CDR3 is 16 amino acids. Germline-derived CDR1 and CDR2 are DFQATT and SNEGSKA (reference sequence). In DNA, the CDR3 is TGCAGTGCTAGTGGGTCTGGGGGGGGTAGCACAGATACGCAGTATTTT. It is translated as CSASGSGGGSTDTQYF.

The chain carries TRBV11-2 and TRBJ2-1; 8 nucleotides match TRBD2. Germline CDR1 SGHAT, CDR2 FQNNGV. V lost 4 bases, J lost 9 bases, and 14 bases stayed unmatched. CDR3 size: 16 residues. CDR3 in DNA: TGTGCCAGCAGCTCATTGACTAGCGATATGCCGAGTGAGCAGTTCTTC. It encodes CASSSLTSDMPSEQFF.

This rearrangement joins TRBV2 to TRBJ2-5; tentatively, D is TRBD2 (7 bases). The germline CDR1 and CDR2 sequences are SNHLY and FYNNEI. Trimming removed 4 bases at V and 1 base at J, with 10 bases between. The CDR3 is 14 residues long. CDR3 coding DNA: TGTGCCAGCAGTGCCGCGGGGGCCCAAGAGACCCAGTACTTC. It encodes CASSAAGAQETQYF.

J is TRBJ2-3 and V is TRBV5-4, with unresolved D. CDR1 is SGHNT, CDR2 YYREEE, per germline (reference sequence). The CDR3 spans 13 residues. Trimming removed 1 base from V and 4 bases from J, with 7 bases in between. The CDR3, as DNA: TGTGCCAGCAGCTTGACGGGTTCAGATACGCAGTATTTT. Translated, it gives CASSLTGSDTQYF. The entire variable domain, with the rest obtained from reference TRBV5-4 and TRBJ2-3, is as follows: ETGVTQSPTHLIKTRGQQVTLRCSSQSGHNTVSWYQQALGQGPQFIFQYYREEENGRGNFPPRFSGLQFPNYSSELNVNALELDDSALYLCASSLTGSDTQYFGPGTRLTVL.

The chain employs TRBV7-2 and TRBJ2-2; D remains ambiguous. Germline CDR1 SGHTA, CDR2 FQGNSA. Trimming removed 2 bases from V and 8 bases from J, with 9 bases in between. The CDR3 totals 13 residues. The CDR3 protein is CASSLRRTGELFF. The CDR3 DNA reads as TGTGCCAGCAGCTTACGTCGAACTGGGGAGCTGTTTTTT.

In this sample, this clone turned up once. The V and J genes are TRBV5-1 and TRBJ1-4; TRBD1 aligns across 8 bases. In germline, CDR1 is SGHRS, CDR2 YFSETQ. The CDR3 sequence is 17 residues long. Germline trimming cut 2 bases from V and 2 bases from J; bases unmatched to any gene: 8. The CDR3, as DNA: TGCGCCAGCAGCTTCGGACAGGGAGGCACCACTAATGAAAAACTGTTTTTT. Its translation: CASSFGQGGTTNEKLFF.

This rearrangement joins TRBV6-5 to TRBJ2-7; tentative D call: TRBD2 (5 bases). The V gene's germline CDR1 is MNHEY and CDR2 SVGAGI. The CDR3 consists of 14 residues. The ends were cut back, 3 bases at V and 0 bases at J, with 9 bases in the middle. CDR3 region: CASSYTSFSYEQYF. The DNA of the CDR3 is TGTGCCAGCAGTTATACTAGTTTCTCCTACGAGCAGTACTTC.